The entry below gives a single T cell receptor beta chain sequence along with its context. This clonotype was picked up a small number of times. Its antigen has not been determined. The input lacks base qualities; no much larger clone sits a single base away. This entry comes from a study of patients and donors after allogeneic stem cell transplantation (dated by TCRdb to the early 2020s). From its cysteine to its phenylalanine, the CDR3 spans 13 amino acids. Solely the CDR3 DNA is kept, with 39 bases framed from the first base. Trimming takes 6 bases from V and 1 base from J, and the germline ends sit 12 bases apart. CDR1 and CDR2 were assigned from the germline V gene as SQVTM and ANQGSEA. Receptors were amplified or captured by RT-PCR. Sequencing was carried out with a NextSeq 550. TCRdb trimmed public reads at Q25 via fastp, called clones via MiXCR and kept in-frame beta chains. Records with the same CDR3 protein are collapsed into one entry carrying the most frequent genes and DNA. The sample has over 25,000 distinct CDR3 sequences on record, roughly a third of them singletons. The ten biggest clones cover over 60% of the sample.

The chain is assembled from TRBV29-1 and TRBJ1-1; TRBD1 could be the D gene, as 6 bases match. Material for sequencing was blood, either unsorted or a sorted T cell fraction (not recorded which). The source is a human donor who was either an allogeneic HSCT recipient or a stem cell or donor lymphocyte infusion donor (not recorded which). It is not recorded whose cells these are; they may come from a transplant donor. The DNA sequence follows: TGCAGCGTAACCGGACAGCCGAACACTGAAGCTTTCTTT. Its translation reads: CSVTGQPNTEAFF. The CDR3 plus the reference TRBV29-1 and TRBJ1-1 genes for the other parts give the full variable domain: SAVISQKPSRDICQRGTSLTIQCQVDSQVTMMFWYRQQPGQSLTLIATANQGSEATYESGFVIDKFPISRPNLTFSTLTVSNMSPEDSSIYLCSVTGQPNTEAFFGQGTRLTVV.